This T cell receptor (beta chain) was obtained from a study of CD8+CD57+ T cells in acquired aplastic anemia. Across the study: Average DNA yield from sorted CD4+ and CD8+ cells was around 3.2 ug. Study-level points and caveats: Around 30 was the count of CD8+ CDR3 sequences that patients shared with controls. Patients and controls had CD8+ Simpson's diversity values that were not significantly distinct.

The sequenced patients had an expansion of CD8+CD57+ cells seen by flow cytometry. V lost 7 bases and J 2 bases, leaving 15 bases between the germline ends. The CDR3 sequence is 16 residues long. Germline V gene sequence: CDR1 SNHLY, CDR2 FYNNEI. Genomic DNA templated the TCR beta VDJ and CDR3 profiling. TCRdb reprocessed the reads with MiXCR, giving one entry per CDR3 protein. The sample lists 150,000 to 200,000 distinct CDR3 sequences, approximately 48% occurring once. This clonotype has just one count. Its antigen is undetermined. The chain couples TRBV2 to TRBJ2-6, with D hard to call. The sample consisted of sorted CD4+, CD8+, or CD8+CD57+ T cells (not recorded which) from PBMCs. This clonotype originated in a human donor with aplastic anemia. The CDR3 protein is CASTRTPSTGANVLTF. In DNA form, the CDR3 reads TGTGCCAGCACCCGCACCCCCAGTACTGGGGCCAACGTCCTGACTTTC.